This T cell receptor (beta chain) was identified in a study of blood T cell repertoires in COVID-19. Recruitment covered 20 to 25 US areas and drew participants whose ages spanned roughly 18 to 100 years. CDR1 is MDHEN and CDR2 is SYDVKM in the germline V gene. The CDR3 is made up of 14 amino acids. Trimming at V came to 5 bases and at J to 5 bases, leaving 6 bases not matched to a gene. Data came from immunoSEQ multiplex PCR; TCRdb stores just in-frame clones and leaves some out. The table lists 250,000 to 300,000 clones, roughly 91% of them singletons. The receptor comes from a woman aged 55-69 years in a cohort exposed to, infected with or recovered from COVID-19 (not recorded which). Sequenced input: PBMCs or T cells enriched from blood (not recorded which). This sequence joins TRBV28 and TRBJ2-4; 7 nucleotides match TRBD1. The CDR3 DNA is TGTGCCAGCAGTCCTGGACAGGTCCAAAACATTCAGTACTTC. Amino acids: CASSPGQVQNIQYF.